Listed below are T cell receptor beta chains from one sample, sequenced in a study of T cells after yellow fever vaccination. TCRdb fed the 5' RACE reads into MiXCR, producing one record per CDR3 protein. The sample records about 340,000 distinct CDR3 sequences, 8.7% being singletons. The sequencing used PBMCs, collected on the day of the first yellow fever vaccination. Source of these receptors: a man younger than 35 who received the YFV17D yellow fever vaccine. Each CDR3 is given with its conserved first and last residue. Each record gives: CDR3 DNA, CDR3 protein, J gene, D gene, V gene, clone size. A D gene is named only where the DNA matches it firmly. Expanded clones are given a class, and other clones once, few, many or no size at all.

cdr3_nt: TGTGCCAGCAGCGCCCCTGGGGGCTACGAGCAGTACTTC; cdr3_aa: CASSAPGGYEQYF; j_call: TRBJ2-7; d_call: -; v_call: TRBV2; clone_size: few
cdr3_nt: TGCGCCAGCAGTGTGGGCCAGGGCGTAGATACGCAGTATTTT; cdr3_aa: CASSVGQGVDTQYF; j_call: TRBJ2-3; d_call: -; v_call: TRBV10-1; clone_size: few
cdr3_nt: TGTGCCAGCACACCAGGCGGGGGGCGTGACACTGAAGCTTTCTTT; cdr3_aa: CASTPGGGRDTEAFF; j_call: TRBJ1-1; d_call: -; v_call: TRBV12-3/TRBV12-4; clone_size: many
cdr3_nt: TGTGCCAGCACCATACTAACCCCACGCGCCGGGGAGCTGTTTTTT; cdr3_aa: CASTILTPRAGELFF; j_call: TRBJ2-2; d_call: -; v_call: TRBV12-3/TRBV12-4; clone_size: many
cdr3_nt: TGTGCCAGCAGTGGGTCAGGGGCCCCTGAAGCTTTCTTT; cdr3_aa: CASSGSGAPEAFF; j_call: TRBJ1-1; d_call: -; v_call: TRBV6-1; clone_size: -
cdr3_nt: TGCAGCGTTCGAGGGCTCGGGAATGGCTACACCTTC; cdr3_aa: CSVRGLGNGYTF; j_call: TRBJ1-2; d_call: -; v_call: TRBV29-1; clone_size: many
cdr3_nt: TGTGCCACCAGTGATTCGGCCCGGGGGGCCTCCTACAATGAGCAGTTCTTC; cdr3_aa: CATSDSARGASYNEQFF; j_call: TRBJ2-1; d_call: -; v_call: TRBV24-1; clone_size: -
cdr3_nt: TGCGCCAGCAGCCAAGATTCAGGGGCCGGCTGGAGTGGCTACACCTTC; cdr3_aa: CASSQDSGAGWSGYTF; j_call: TRBJ1-2; d_call: -; v_call: TRBV4-3; clone_size: -
cdr3_nt: TGTGCCAGCAGCGTTACAGCCGTCCCTGGAAACACCATATATTTT; cdr3_aa: CASSVTAVPGNTIYF; j_call: TRBJ1-3; d_call: -; v_call: TRBV7-2; clone_size: -
cdr3_nt: TGCGCCAGCAGCCAAGAAGTAGCGGGAAAACTGTTTTTT; cdr3_aa: CASSQEVAGKLFF; j_call: TRBJ1-4; d_call: -; v_call: TRBV4-1; clone_size: few
cdr3_nt: TGCGCCAGCAGCCAAGTAGGGGGAAAGACCCAGTACTTC; cdr3_aa: CASSQVGGKTQYF; j_call: TRBJ2-5; d_call: -; v_call: TRBV4-1; clone_size: few
cdr3_nt: TGCAGCGTGGGAAGGACTGAGAACACCGGGGAGCTGTTTTTT; cdr3_aa: CSVGRTENTGELFF; j_call: TRBJ2-2; d_call: -; v_call: TRBV29-1; clone_size: few
cdr3_nt: TGTGCCAGCAGCTTAGCCCAGGGGGCGCTTATGAATGAGCAGTTCTTC; cdr3_aa: CASSLAQGALMNEQFF; j_call: TRBJ2-1; d_call: TRBD1; v_call: TRBV7-9; clone_size: few
cdr3_nt: TGTGCCAGCAGTCCCTTTAGGGGGGGCTACACCGGGGAGCTGTTTTTT; cdr3_aa: CASSPFRGGYTGELFF; j_call: TRBJ2-2; d_call: -; v_call: TRBV27; clone_size: -
cdr3_nt: TGTGCCAGCTCTCCCGGGACAGGGGCATATGGAAATCAGCCCCAGCATTTT; cdr3_aa: CASSPGTGAYGNQPQHF; j_call: TRBJ1-5; d_call: TRBD1; v_call: TRBV18; clone_size: few
cdr3_nt: TGCGCCAGCAGCCAAGATCGCCCCGGGATTATGGGAGACAGGGGGCCCGGGGAGCTGTTTTTT; cdr3_aa: CASSQDRPGIMGDRGPGELFF; j_call: TRBJ2-2; d_call: TRBD1; v_call: TRBV4-1; clone_size: few
cdr3_nt: TGTGCCAGTGACAGGGGCGACGTTAGCACAGATACGCAGTATTTT; cdr3_aa: CASDRGDVSTDTQYF; j_call: TRBJ2-3; d_call: TRBD1; v_call: TRBV5-6; clone_size: once
cdr3_nt: TGCGCCAGCAGCTCCGGGACAGGTCTTATCGCGAATTCACCCCTCCACTTT; cdr3_aa: CASSSGTGLIANSPLHF; j_call: TRBJ1-6; d_call: TRBD1; v_call: TRBV5-1; clone_size: few